A single sample is the source of the 28 T cell receptor beta chains below, sequenced in a study of monozygotic twins with inflammatory bowel disease. Each CDR3 protein gets one entry in TCRdb, which reprocessed the 5' RACE reads and gives no DNA. The listing contains approximately 340,000 distinct CDR3 sequences. What was sequenced was blood. The receptor source for this set is a human donor with ulcerative colitis or Crohn's disease, or a healthy co-twin of an affected twin (not recorded which).

V usage is TRBV7-7 and J usage is TRBJ2-1; lacking DNA, the TRBD2 call made by TCRdb goes unchecked. The CDR3 runs to 15 residues. Per germline, CDR1 SSHAT and CDR2 FNYEAQ (reference sequence). Here the CDR3 reads CASSPNSGRYNEQFF.

The gene calls are TRBV28 and TRBJ1-5; as DNA is missing, the TRBD1 call by TCRdb cannot be tested. The CDR3 consists of 19 residues. Looked up from germline, CDR1 is MDHEN and CDR2 is SYDVKM. CDR3 in amino acids: CASSSAGTGGWSSNQPQHF.

The rearrangement uses TRBV10-3 and TRBJ2-1; TCRdb designates TRBD1, a call that cannot be tested without DNA. This CDR3 has 16 amino acids. Germline V gene data show CDR1 as ENHRY and CDR2 as SYGVKD. The CDR3: CAISDGSQEIYNEQFF.

The chain uses TRBV10-3 and TRBJ2-7; the D call from TCRdb, TRBD1, cannot be confirmed without DNA. The germline V gene encodes CDR1 ENHRY and CDR2 SYGVKD. The CDR3 runs 13 residues. The chain's CDR3 is CAIKGQSSYEQYF.

This chain connects TRBV28 to TRBJ2-7. The CDR3 runs to 14 residues. Germline lookup yields CDR1 MDHEN and CDR2 SYDVKM. CDR3 protein: CASSLAVGSYEQYF.

The CDR3 loop is CSVDVATGELFF. The chain links TRBV29-1 to TRBJ2-2. Germline V gene sequence: CDR1 SQVTM, CDR2 ANQGSEA. This CDR3 has 12 residues.

The chain carries TRBV7-3 and TRBJ1-3. This CDR3 is built from 17 residues. The germline V gene has CDR1 SGHTA and CDR2 FQGTGA. The CDR3 region is CASSSTKDRYSGNTIYF. Complete variable domain (other parts from reference TRBV7-3 and TRBJ1-3): GAGVSQTPSNKVTEKGKYVELRCDPISGHTALYWYRQSLGQGPEFLIYFQGTGAADDSGLPNDRFFAVRPEGSVSTLKIQRTERGDSAVYLCASSSTKDRYSGNTIYFGEGSWLTVV.

The chain joins TRBV4-1 to TRBJ1-1; TCRdb's D gene call, TRBD1, goes unchecked for lack of DNA. CDR1 is MGHRA and CDR2 is YSYEKL in the germline V gene. The CDR3 consists of 13 residues. The CDR3 region is CASSQGGRAGAFF.

The V gene is TRBV28, the J gene TRBJ2-7. Germline V gives CDR1 MDHEN, CDR2 SYDVKM. The CDR3 runs 14 residues. The CDR3 sequence is CASSASGGSYEQYF.

The chain couples TRBV29-1 to TRBJ1-1; TCRdb's D gene call, TRBD1, goes unchecked for lack of DNA. In germline, CDR1 is SQVTM, CDR2 ANQGSEA. This CDR3 has 12 amino acids. This chain's CDR3 is CSPGVEGQEAFF.

The chain recombines TRBV11-2 with TRBJ1-6. This CDR3 region has 17 residues. The germline gives CDR1 SGHAT, CDR2 FQNNGV. CDR3 protein: CASSLESTAIYNSPLHF.

The chain is built from TRBV19 and TRBJ1-2; TCRdb indicates TRBD1, and absent DNA this call remains unverified. Germline assignment: CDR1 LNHDA and CDR2 SQIVND (reference sequence). The length of the CDR3 is 15 residues. CDR3 sequence: CASSTPGQGGSGYTF.

This chain uses TRBV19 with TRBJ1-5; TCRdb indicates TRBD1, and absent DNA this call remains unverified. Germline CDR1 and CDR2: LNHDA and SQIVND (reference sequence). CDR3 length: 15 amino acids. The CDR3 here is CASSPSDRNNQPQHF. Based on the CDR3 plus reference TRBV19 and TRBJ1-5, the full variable domain is DGGITQSPKYLFRKEGQNVTLSCEQNLNHDAMYWYRQDPGQGLRLIYYSQIVNDFQKGDIAEGYSVSREKKESFPLTVTSAQKNPTAFYLCASSPSDRNNQPQHFGDGTRLSIL.

This sequence joins TRBV10-1 and TRBJ2-7; the TCRdb call, TRBD1, lacks DNA for checking. The CDR3 covers 17 residues. Germline V gene lookup returns CDR1 WNHNN and CDR2 SYGVQD (reference sequence). CDR3 sequence reads: CASSSTPGGTGVYEQYF.

This chain links TRBV28 with TRBJ1-2; the D call from TCRdb, TRBD1, cannot be confirmed without DNA. This CDR3 comprises 14 residues. Germline assignment: CDR1 MDHEN and CDR2 SYDVKM. This chain's CDR3 is CASRNNGATYGYTF.

The genes are TRBV12-3 or TRBV12-4 and TRBJ2-7; lacking DNA, the TRBD2 call made by TCRdb goes unchecked. This CDR3 comprises 12 residues. CDR3 region: CASSQVPYEQYF.

CDR3 in amino acids: CASSQDGTNLFHEQYF. The rearrangement uses TRBV4-3 and TRBJ2-7; TCRdb returns TRBD1, unconfirmable since there is no DNA. This CDR3 is 16 amino acids long. CDR1 is LGHNA and CDR2 is YSLEER in the germline V gene.

The J gene is TRBJ2-7, the V gene TRBV7-8; TCRdb indicates TRBD1, and absent DNA this call remains unverified. The CDR3 runs to 13 residues. Germline assignment: CDR1 SGHVS and CDR2 FQNEAQ. The CDR3 loop reads CASSFSGGYEQYF.

The CDR3 reads CAISPGQRTYEQYF. The chain links TRBV10-3 to TRBJ2-7; TCRdb selects TRBD1, and the lack of DNA leaves this call unchecked. The germline CDR1 and CDR2 sequences are ENHRY and SYGVKD. This CDR3 is 14 amino acids long.

V and J are TRBV19 and TRBJ2-1; TCRdb names TRBD2, which stays unverified in the absence of DNA. CDR3 length: 14 residues. CDR1 LNHDA and CDR2 SQIVND come from the germline V gene (reference sequence). The CDR3: CASSIDERYNEQFF.

This rearrangement joins TRBV19 to TRBJ1-2. The V gene's germline CDR1 is LNHDA and CDR2 SQIVND (reference sequence). This CDR3 has 14 amino acids. This chain's CDR3 is CASSPSDVPYGYTF.

This chain links TRBV5-1 with TRBJ2-1. The CDR3 spans 15 residues. Looked up from germline, CDR1 is SGHRS and CDR2 is YFSETQ. CDR3 residues: CASSTSQGAYNEQFF.

V gene TRBV24-1 combines with J gene TRBJ2-2. Germline V gene lookup returns CDR1 KGHDR and CDR2 SFDVKD. The length of the CDR3 is 15 residues. The CDR3 loop reads CATSGKGSGTGELFF.

The chain uses TRBV18 and TRBJ2-6. Germline V gene data show CDR1 as KGHSH and CDR2 as LQKENI. The CDR3 spans 17 residues. The CDR3 sequence is CASSPPGQGSGANVLTF.

The V gene is TRBV7-3, the J gene TRBJ2-2; TCRdb's assignment of TRBD2 cannot be checked, as there is no DNA. Germline V gene sequence: CDR1 SGHTA, CDR2 FQGTGA. This CDR3 region has 14 residues. The CDR3: CASSSRVVIGELFF.

This chain connects TRBV5-1 to TRBJ1-2. This CDR3 spans 13 amino acids. Germline CDR1 SGHRS, CDR2 YFSETQ. CDR3 residues: CASSLVSAAGYTF.

The rearrangement joins TRBV7-9 to TRBJ1-1; as DNA is missing, the TRBD1 call by TCRdb cannot be tested. Germline V gives CDR1 SEHNR, CDR2 FQNEAQ (reference sequence). The CDR3 is made up of 13 amino acids. CDR3 residues: CASSPTGRAEAFF.

The chain has TRBV11-2 and TRBJ2-7; the D call of TRBD1 rests on TCRdb alone, since no DNA is present to check it. CDR1 and CDR2 (germline): SGHAT, FQNNGV. This CDR3 has 14 residues. The CDR3 here is CASSLDSGISEQYF.